The source of this T cell receptor (beta chain) is a study of blood T cell repertoires in COVID-19 (TCRdb year 2020). The study in broad terms: The collaborator samples originated in the United States, Italy and Spain and spanned the acute and convalescent phases of COVID-19. The material from the prospective study consisted of cDNA or gDNA derived from T cells, B-cell-depleted T cells, or PBMCs. Subjects who had been exposed to COVID-19, were actively infected with it, or had recovered from it provided the deeply sampled blood TCRbeta repertoires that made up the dataset. The repertoires were made available in a free public database intended to serve as a resource for research on the immune response to SARS-CoV-2. The samples were drawn from the first 160 participants of the ongoing ImmuneRACE study and from 1,254 subjects provided by 6 global collaborators. Sample metadata almost always included a de-identified subject ID, COVID-19 status, age in years and sex. Where available, HLA class I and class II types were obtained from metadata supplied by the sample provider rather than from assay-based typing. Paper-wide results and their limitations: Clinical and demographic metadata were provided uncurated, with the amount varying by source and participant.

The immunoSEQ Assay, a bias-controlled multiplex PCR, was used to amplify TCRbeta CDR3 regions from genomic DNA. For the original study's pipeline: Within the assay, amplification of reference gene primers was used to estimate how many nucleated cells each sample contained. To quantify the absolute abundance of each unique TCRbeta CDR3 rearrangement, sequence reads were collapsed and filtered. For each sample, productive Simpson clonality was calculated as the square root of Simpson's diversity index over productive rearrangements. The source is immuneACCESS, and TCRdb retained only in-frame sequences with V and J called. Part of the clones is not carried over; for the studies checked, unresolved V genes explain less than half of this, and the remainder is unexplained. V, J and clone size were drawn from that table, and D and trimming were deduced from the DNA. This sample holds about 300,000 clones; approximately 91% were observed only once. In total, the top ten clones hold 1.5% to 2% of the sample.

To note about this clone: Its antigen is unknown. Base-call qualities are not available, and no considerably larger clone is one nucleotide away.

The germline V gene sets CDR1 to SGHRS and CDR2 to YFSETQ. V loses 4 bases at its end and J loses 10 bases; junction bases beyond the gene matches: 7. The CDR3, cysteine through phenylalanine, is 12 amino acids long. Only the CDR3 region is kept as DNA, spanning 36 bases read in frame from base 1. In the prospective study, participants were roughly 18 to 100 years old, resided in 24 geographic areas of the United States, and were enrolled through a virtual design. In the prospective study, cohorts were assigned on the basis of participant-reported clinical history obtained from a screening survey and a study questionnaire. ImmuneRACE Cohort 3 recovered participants were defined by two consecutive negative NP/OP PCR tests, healthcare professional clearance, or symptom resolution. In the prospective study, mobile phlebotomists collected whole blood, serum and a nasopharyngeal or oropharyngeal swab from each participant. Prospective study participants could optionally give additional blood draws and questionnaires over an approximately two-month period. Blood samples from the prospective study were shipped frozen or at room temperature prior to DNA extraction.

The sequence is built from TRBV5-1 and TRBJ1-2; the central 7 bases match TRBD1. Sample: PBMCs or T cells enriched from blood (not recorded which). The origin of this receptor is a woman in her thirties or forties who had recovered from COVID-19. The CDR3 protein sequence reads: CASSRTGADYTF. The DNA sequence is TGCGCCAGCAGCCGTACAGGGGCGGACTACACCTTC.